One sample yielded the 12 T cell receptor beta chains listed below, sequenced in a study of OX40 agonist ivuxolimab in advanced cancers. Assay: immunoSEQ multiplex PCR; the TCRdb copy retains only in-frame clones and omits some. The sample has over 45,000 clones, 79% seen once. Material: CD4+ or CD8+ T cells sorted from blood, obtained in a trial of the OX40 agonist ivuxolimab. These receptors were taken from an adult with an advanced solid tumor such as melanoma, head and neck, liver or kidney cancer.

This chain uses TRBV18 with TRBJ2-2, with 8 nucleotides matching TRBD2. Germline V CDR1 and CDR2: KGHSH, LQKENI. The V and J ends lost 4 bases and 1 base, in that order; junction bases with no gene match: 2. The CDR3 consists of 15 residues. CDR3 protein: CASSRGLGNTGELFF. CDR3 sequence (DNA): TGTGCCAGCTCACGGGGACTAGGGAACACCGGGGAGCTGTTTTTT.

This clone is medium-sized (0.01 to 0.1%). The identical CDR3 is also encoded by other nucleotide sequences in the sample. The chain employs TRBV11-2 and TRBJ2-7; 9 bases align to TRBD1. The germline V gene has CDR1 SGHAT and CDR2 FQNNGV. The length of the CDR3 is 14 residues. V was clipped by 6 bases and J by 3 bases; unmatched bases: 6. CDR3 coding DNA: TGTGCCAGCAGGTCGTACAGGGGGCGCTACGAGCAGTACTTC. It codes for CASRSYRGRYEQYF.

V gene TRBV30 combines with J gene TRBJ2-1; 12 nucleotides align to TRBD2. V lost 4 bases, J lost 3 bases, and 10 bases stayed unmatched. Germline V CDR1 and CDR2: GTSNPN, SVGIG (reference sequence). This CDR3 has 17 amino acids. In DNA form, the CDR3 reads TGTGCCTGGAAGGAAGTAGGGGGACTAGCGGGCTACAATGAGCAGTTCTTC. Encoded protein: CAWKEVGGLAGYNEQFF. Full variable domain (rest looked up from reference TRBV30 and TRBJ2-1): SQTIHQWPATLVQPVGSPLSLECTVEGTSNPNLYWYRQAAGRGLQLLFYSVGIGQISSEVPQNLSASRPQDRQFILSSKKLLLSDSGFYLCAWKEVGGLAGYNEQFFGPGTRLTVL.

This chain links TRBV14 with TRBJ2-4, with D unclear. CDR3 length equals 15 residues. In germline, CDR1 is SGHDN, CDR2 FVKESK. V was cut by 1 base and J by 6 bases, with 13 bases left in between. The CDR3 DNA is TGTGCCAGCAGCCAAGTTCGCGCGCCCGCAAACATTCAGTACTTC. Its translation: CASSQVRAPANIQYF.

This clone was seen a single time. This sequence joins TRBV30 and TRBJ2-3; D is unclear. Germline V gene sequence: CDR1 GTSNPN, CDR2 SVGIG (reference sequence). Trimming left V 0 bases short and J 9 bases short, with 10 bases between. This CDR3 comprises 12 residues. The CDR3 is CAWSVPMGTQYF. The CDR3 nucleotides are TGTGCCTGGAGTGTACCTATGGGAACGCAGTATTTT. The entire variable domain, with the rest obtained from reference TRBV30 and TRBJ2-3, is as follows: SQTIHQWPATLVQPVGSPLSLECTVEGTSNPNLYWYRQAAGRGLQLLFYSVGIGQISSEVPQNLSASRPQDRQFILSSKKLLLSDSGFYLCAWSVPMGTQYFGPGTRLTVL.

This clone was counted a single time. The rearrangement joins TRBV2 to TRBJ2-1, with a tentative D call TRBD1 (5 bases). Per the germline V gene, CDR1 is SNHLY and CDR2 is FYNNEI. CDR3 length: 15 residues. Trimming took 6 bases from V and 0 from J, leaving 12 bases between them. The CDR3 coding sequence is TGTGCCAGCAGCGCACAGGTCAGCTCCTACAATGAGCAGTTCTTC. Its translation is CASSAQVSSYNEQFF.

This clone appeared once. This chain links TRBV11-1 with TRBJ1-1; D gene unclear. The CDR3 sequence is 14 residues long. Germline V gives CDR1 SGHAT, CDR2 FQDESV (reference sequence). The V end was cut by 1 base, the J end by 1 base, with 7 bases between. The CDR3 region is CASSLDDQNTEAFF. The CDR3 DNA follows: TGTGCCAGCAGCTTAGACGACCAGAACACTGAAGCTTTCTTT.

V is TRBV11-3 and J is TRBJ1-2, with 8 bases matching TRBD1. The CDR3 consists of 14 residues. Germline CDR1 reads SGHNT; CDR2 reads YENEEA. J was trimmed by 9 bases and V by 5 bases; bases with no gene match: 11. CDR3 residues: CASSPGGQGRRYTF. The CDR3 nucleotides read TGTGCCAGCAGCCCCGGAGGACAGGGTAGGCGCTACACCTTC.

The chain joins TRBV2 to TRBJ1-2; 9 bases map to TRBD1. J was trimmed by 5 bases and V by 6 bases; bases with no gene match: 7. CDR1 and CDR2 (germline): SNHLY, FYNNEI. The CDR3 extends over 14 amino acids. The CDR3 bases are TGTGCCAGCAGATGGACAGGGGTTAGTTATGGCTACACCTTC. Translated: CASRWTGVSYGYTF.

The CDR3: CASSSSTGQRWFF. CDR3 nucleotide sequence: TGTGCCAGCAGCTCATCTACGGGACAGCGCTGGTTCTTC. The genes are TRBV7-9 and TRBJ2-1, with TRBD1 identical over 7 bases. This CDR3 has 13 residues. After removal of 4 bases from V and 15 bases from J, the junction contained 12 bases not matched to a gene. Germline V lookup: CDR1 SEHNR, CDR2 FQNEAQ (reference sequence).

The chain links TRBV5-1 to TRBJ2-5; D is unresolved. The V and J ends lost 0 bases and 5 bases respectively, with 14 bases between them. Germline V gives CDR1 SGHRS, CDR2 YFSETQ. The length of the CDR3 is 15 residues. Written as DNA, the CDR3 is TGCGCCAGCAGCTTGGTTGACGCCACCCGGGAGACCCAGTACTTC. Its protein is CASSLVDATRETQYF.

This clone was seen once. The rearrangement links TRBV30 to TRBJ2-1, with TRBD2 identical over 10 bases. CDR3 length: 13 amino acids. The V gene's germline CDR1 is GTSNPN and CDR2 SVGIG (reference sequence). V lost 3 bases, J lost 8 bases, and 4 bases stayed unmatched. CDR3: CAWRLAGIYEQFF. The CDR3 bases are TGTGCCTGGAGACTAGCGGGAATATATGAGCAGTTCTTC.